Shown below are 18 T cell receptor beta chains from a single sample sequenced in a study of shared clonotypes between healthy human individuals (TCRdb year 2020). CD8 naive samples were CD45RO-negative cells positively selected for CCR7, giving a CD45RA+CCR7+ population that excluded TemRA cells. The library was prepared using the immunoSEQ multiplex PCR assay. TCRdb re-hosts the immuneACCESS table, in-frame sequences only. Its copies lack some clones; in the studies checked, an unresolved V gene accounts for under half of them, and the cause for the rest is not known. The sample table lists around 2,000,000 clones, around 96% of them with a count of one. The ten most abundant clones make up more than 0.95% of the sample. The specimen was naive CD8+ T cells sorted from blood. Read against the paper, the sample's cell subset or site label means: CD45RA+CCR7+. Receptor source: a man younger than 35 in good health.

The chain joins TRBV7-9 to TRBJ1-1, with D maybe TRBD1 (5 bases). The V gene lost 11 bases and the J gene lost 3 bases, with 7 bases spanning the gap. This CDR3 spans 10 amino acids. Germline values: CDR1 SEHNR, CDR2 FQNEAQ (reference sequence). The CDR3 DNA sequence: TGTGCCCCGGGGGACACTGAAGCTTTCTTT. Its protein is CAPGDTEAFF.

The CDR3 here is CASSVGSYYEQYF. The CDR3 DNA is TGTGCCAGCAGTGTTGGGTCTTACTACGAGCAGTACTTC. This rearrangement joins TRBV6-1 to TRBJ2-7, with D hard to call. The CDR3 loop spans 13 amino acids. CDR1 is MNHNS, CDR2 SASEGT, per germline. V lost 4 bases to trimming and J lost 3 bases, with 10 bases between them.

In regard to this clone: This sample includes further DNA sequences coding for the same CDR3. In nucleotides, the CDR3 is TGTGCCAGCAGCTTGGGAGGGACTAGCACAGATACGCAGTATTTT. Amino acids: CASSLGGTSTDTQYF. The chain combines TRBV5-6 with TRBJ2-3, with D tentatively TRBD2 (6 bases). The CDR3 runs 15 residues. CDR1 is SGHDT and CDR2 is YYEEEE in the germline V gene. The V end lost 0 bases, the J end lost 0 bases, and 8 bases lay between the germline ends. Based on the CDR3 plus reference TRBV5-6 and TRBJ2-3, the full variable domain is DAGVTQSPTHLIKTRGQQVTLRCSPKSGHDTVSWYQQALGQGPQFIFQYYEEEERQRGNFPDRFSGHQFPNYSSELNVNALLLGDSALYLCASSLGGTSTDTQYFGPGTRLTVL.

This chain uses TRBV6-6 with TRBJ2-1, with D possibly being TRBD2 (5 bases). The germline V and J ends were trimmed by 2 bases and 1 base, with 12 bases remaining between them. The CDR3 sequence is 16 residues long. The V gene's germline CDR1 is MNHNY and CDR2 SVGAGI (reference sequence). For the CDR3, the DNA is TGTGCCAGCAGTTACCCCCCGAGGGTGTCCTACAATGAGCAGTTCTTC. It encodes CASSYPPRVSYNEQFF.

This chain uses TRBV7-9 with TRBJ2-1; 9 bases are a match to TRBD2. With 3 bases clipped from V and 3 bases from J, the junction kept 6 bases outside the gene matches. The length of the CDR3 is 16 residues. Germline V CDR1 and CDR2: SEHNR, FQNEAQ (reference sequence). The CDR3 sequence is CASSLPTSGNYNEQFF. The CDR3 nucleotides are TGTGCCAGCAGCTTGCCGACTAGCGGAAACTACAATGAGCAGTTCTTC.

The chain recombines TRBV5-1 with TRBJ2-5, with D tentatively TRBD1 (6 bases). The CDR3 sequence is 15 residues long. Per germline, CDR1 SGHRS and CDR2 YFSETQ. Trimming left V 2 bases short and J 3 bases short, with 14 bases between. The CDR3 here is CASSLSQGFEETQYF. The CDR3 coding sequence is TGCGCCAGCAGCTTATCACAGGGATTTGAAGAGACCCAGTACTTC.

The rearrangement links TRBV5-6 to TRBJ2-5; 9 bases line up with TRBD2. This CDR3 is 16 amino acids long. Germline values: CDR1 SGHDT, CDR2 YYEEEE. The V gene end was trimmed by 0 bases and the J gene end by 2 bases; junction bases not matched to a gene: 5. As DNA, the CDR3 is TGTGCCAGCAGCTTGGAGTCTAGCGGGGTTCAAGAGACCCAGTACTTC. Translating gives CASSLESSGVQETQYF.

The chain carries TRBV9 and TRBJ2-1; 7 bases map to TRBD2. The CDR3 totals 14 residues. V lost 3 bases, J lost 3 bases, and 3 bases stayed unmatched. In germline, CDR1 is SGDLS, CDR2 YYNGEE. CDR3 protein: CASSDSGFYNEQFF. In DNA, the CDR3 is TGTGCCAGCAGCGATAGCGGGTTCTACAATGAGCAGTTCTTC.

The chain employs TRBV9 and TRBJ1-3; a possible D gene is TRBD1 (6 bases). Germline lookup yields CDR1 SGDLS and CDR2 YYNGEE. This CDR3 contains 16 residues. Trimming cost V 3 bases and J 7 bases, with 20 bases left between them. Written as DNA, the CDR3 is TGTGCCAGCAGCGAAGGGGGGGAACTCGTCGGGAACACCATATATTTT. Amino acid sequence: CASSEGGELVGNTIYF.

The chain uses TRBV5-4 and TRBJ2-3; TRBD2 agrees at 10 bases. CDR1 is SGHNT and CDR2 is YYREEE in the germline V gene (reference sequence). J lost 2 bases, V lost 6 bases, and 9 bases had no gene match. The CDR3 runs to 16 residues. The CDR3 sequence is CASTLWTSGYTDTQYF. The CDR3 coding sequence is TGTGCCAGCACCCTTTGGACTAGCGGATACACAGATACGCAGTATTTT.

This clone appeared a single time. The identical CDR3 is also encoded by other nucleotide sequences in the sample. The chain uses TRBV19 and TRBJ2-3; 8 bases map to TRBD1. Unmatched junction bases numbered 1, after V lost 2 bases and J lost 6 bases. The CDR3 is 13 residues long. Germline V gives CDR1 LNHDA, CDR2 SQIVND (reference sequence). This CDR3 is CASSITGGDTQYF. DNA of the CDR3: TGTGCCAGTAGTATAACAGGGGGGGATACGCAGTATTTT.

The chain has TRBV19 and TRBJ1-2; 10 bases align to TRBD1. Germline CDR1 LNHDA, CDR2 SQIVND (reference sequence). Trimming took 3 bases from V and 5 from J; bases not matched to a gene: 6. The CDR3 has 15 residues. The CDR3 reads CASSIGTGENYGYTF. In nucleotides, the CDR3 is TGTGCCAGTAGTATTGGGACAGGGGAGAATTATGGCTACACCTTC.

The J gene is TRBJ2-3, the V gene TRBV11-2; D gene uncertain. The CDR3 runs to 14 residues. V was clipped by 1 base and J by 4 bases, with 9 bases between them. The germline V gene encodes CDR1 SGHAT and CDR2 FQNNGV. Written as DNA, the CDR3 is TGTGCCAGCAGCTTAGTCATCACCGCAGATACGCAGTATTTT. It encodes CASSLVITADTQYF. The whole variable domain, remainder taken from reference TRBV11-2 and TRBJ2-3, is EAGVAQSPRYKIIEKRQSVAFWCNPISGHATLYWYQQILGQGPKLLIQFQNNGVVDDSQLPKDRFSAERLKGVDSTLKIQPAKLEDSAVYLCASSLVITADTQYFGPGTRLTVL.

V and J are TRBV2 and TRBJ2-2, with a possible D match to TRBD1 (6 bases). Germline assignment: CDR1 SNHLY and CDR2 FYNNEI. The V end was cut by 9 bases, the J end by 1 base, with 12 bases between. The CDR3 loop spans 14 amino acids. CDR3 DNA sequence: TGTGCCAGGAGACCGGGACAGAACACCGGGGAGCTGTTTTTT. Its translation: CARRPGQNTGELFF. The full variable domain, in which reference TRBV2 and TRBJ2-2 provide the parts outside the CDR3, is EPEVTQTPSHQVTQMGQEVILRCVPISNHLYFYWYRQILGQKVEFLVSFYNNEISEKSEIFDDQFSVERPDGSNFTLKIRSTKLEDSAMYFCARRPGQNTGELFFGEGSRLTVL.

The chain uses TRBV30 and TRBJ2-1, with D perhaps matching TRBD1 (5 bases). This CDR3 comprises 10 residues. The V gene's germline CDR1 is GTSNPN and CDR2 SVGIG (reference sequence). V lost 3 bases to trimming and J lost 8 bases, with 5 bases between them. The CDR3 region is CAWRTDEQFF. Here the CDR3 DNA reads TGTGCCTGGAGGACAGATGAGCAGTTCTTC.

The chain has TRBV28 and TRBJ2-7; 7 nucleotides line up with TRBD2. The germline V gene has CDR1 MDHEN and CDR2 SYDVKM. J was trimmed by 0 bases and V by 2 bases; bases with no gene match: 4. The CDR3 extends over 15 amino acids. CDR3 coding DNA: TGTGCCAGCAGTTTAGGGAGGGACGGCTCCTACGAGCAGTACTTC. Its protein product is CASSLGRDGSYEQYF.

The CDR3 region has the DNA TGCGCCAGCAGCCAAGATTCGATGGTCACCGCGAGCTATGGCTACACCTTC. The encoded protein is CASSQDSMVTASYGYTF. This sequence joins TRBV4-1 and TRBJ1-2; D is undetermined. The CDR3 spans 17 residues. Germline values: CDR1 MGHRA, CDR2 YSYEKL. With 0 bases removed from V and 4 bases from J, the gap between germline ends came to 18 bases.

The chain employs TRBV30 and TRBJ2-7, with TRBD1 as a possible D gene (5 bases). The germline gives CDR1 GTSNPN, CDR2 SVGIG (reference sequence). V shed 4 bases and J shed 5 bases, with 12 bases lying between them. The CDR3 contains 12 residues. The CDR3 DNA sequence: TGTGCCTGGAATACAAGGGGCGACGAGCAGTACTTC. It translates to CAWNTRGDEQYF.